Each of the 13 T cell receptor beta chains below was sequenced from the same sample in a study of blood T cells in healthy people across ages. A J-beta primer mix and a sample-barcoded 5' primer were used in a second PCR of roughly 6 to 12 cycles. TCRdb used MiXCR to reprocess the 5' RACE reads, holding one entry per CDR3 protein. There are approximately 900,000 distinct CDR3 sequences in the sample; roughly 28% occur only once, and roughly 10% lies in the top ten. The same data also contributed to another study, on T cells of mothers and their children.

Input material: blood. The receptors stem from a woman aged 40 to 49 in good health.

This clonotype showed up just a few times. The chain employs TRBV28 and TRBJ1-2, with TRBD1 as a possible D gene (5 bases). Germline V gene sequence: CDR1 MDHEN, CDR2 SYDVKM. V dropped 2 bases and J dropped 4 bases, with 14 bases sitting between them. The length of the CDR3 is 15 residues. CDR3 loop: CASSLQGPRLYGYTF. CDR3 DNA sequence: TGTGCCAGCAGTTTACAGGGTCCCCGGCTCTATGGCTACACCTTC.

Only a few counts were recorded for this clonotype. CDR3 region: CATGEGDNEQFF. The CDR3 bases are TGTGCCACAGGAGAGGGGGACAATGAGCAGTTCTTC. The rearrangement uses TRBV24-1 and TRBJ2-1; weak D call: TRBD1 (6 bases). Germline values: CDR1 KGHDR, CDR2 SFDVKD. Trimming took off 10 bases at V and 5 bases at J, with 11 bases between the two ends. The CDR3 is 12 residues long.

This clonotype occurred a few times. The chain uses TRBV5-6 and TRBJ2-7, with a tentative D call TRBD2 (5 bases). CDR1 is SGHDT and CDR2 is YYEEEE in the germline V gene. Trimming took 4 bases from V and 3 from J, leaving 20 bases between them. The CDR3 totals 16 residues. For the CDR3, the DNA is TGTGCCAGCAGCCCGCGGGTTGGGCAGGACCGCTACGAGCAGTACTTC. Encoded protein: CASSPRVGQDRYEQYF.

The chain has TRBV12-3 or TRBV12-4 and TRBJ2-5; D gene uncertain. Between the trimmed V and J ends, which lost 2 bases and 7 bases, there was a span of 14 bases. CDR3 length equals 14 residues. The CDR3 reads CASSLTVDLGTQYF. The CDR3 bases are TGTGCCAGCAGTTTAACAGTGGACCTCGGGACCCAGTACTTC.

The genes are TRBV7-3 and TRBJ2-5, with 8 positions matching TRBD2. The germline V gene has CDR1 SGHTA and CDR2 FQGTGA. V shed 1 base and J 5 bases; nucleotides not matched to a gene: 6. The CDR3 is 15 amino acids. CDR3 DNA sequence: TGTGCCAGCAGCTTAATCCCGGGGGGGTTGGAGACCCAGTACTTC. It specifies CASSLIPGGLETQYF.

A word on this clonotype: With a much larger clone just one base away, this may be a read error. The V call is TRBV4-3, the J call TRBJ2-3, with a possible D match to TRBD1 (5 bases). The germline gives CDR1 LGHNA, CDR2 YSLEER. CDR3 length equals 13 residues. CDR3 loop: CASGQDSTDTQYF. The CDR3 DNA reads TGCGCCAGCGGCCAAGACAGTACAGATACGCAGTATTTT.

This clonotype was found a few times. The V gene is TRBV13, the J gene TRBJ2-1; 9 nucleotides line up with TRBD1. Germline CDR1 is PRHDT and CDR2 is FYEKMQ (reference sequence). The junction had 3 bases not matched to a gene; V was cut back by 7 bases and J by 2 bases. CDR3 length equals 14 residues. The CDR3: CASNGDRAYNEQFF. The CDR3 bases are TGTGCCAGCAATGGGGACAGGGCCTACAATGAGCAGTTCTTC.

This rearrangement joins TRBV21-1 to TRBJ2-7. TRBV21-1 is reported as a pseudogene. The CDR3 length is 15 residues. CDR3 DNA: TGTGCCAGCAGCAACAATAAGACTAGCTGGTACGAGCAGTACTTC. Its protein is CASSNNKTSWYEQYF.

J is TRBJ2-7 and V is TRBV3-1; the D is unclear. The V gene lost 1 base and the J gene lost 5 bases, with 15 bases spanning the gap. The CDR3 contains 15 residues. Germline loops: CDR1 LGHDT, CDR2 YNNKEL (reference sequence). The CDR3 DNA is TGTGCCAGCAGCCAAGTTTCGAAGGGCGCGGACGAGCAGTACTTC. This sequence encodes CASSQVSKGADEQYF.

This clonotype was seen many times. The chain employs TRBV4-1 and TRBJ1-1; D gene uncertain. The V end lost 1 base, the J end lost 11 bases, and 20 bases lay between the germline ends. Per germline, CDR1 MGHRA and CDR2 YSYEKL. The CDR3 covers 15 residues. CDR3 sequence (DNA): TGCGCCAGCAGCCAAGGAAGGGCGGATCTAACTATGGCTTTCTTT. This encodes CASSQGRADLTMAFF.

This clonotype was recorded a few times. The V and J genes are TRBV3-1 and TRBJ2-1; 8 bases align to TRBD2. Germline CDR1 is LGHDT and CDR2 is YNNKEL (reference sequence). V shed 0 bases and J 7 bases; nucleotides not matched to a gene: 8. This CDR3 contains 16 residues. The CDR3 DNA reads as TGTGCCAGCAGCCAAGAAGGTTTGGCGGGGGGTAATGAGCAGTTCTTC. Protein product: CASSQEGLAGGNEQFF.

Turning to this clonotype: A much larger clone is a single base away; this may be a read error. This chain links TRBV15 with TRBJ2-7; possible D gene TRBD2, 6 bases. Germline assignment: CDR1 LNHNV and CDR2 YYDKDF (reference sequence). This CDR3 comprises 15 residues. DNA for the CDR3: TGTGTCACCAGCAGAGATTACGGGGGAACCTACGAGCAGTACTTC. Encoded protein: CVTSRDYGGTYEQYF.

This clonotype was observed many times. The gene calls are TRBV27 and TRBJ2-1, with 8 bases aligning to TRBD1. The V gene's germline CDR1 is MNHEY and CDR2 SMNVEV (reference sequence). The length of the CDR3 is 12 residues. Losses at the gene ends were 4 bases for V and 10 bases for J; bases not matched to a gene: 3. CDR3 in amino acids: CASSYPGGEQFF. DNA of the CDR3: TGTGCCAGCAGTTACCCAGGGGGCGAGCAGTTCTTC.